A selection of T cell receptor beta chains follows, all from one sample in a study of blood T cell repertoires in COVID-19. The data were produced by immunoSEQ multiplex PCR, yet TCRdb's version contains in-frame clones alone and is incomplete. In the table there are under 450,000 clones, 75% to 90% of which are singletons. Specimen: PBMCs or T cells enriched from blood (not recorded which). All receptors come from a woman between 45 and 60 years old who had recovered from COVID-19. CDR3s include the opening cysteine and the closing phenylalanine or tryptophan. Fields, in order: D gene, clone size, J gene, V gene, CDR3 protein. The D gene is left open where the match is weak. Size is omitted from some rows. Given values are once, few, many or a class for expanded clones.

>-|-|TRBJ2-2|TRBV11-2
CASLRHLNTGELFF
>-|-|TRBJ2-7|TRBV30
CAWKIQDYEQYF
>TRBD1|-|TRBJ1-2|TRBV7-2
CASSPEGQFNYGYTF
>-|-|TRBJ1-2|TRBV11-2
CASSLGRIEGGYTF
>-|-|TRBJ1-1|TRBV7-2
CASSLVGGAFF
>TRBD1|-|TRBJ2-7|TRBV11-2
CASSRSGTDPYEQYF
>TRBD1|few|TRBJ1-2|TRBV3-1/TRBV3-2
CASSQVLWTGRDGYTF
>-|-|TRBJ1-2|TRBV15
CATSPTGNYGYTF
>-|-|TRBJ2-7|TRBV13
CASSLGPLGGESYEQYF
>TRBD2|-|TRBJ2-1|TRBV27
CASSAPPSGRAGNEQFF
>-|-|TRBJ2-3|TRBV5-1
CASSLVALTSTDTQYF
>-|-|TRBJ1-2|TRBV4-2
CASSQVSARSYGYTF
>-|-|TRBJ2-3|TRBV7-2
CASSLPIQGDTQYF
>-|-|TRBJ2-5|TRBV7-3
CASSRGLAETQYF
>TRBD1|-|TRBJ1-2|TRBV9
CASSPSSLPGGNGYTF
>-|-|TRBJ2-5|TRBV19
CASSTDSLKTQYF
>-|-|TRBJ1-1|TRBV7-2
CASTQEEAFF
>TRBD1|-|TRBJ2-3|TRBV29-1
CSVERDRGTDTQYF
>-|-|TRBJ1-5|TRBV4-3
CASSQSPGVSNQPQHF
>-|-|TRBJ1-1|TRBV7-9
CASSLSHLNTEAFF
>TRBD1|-|TRBJ1-5|TRBV19
CASTPVSPRAGGRYSNQPQHF
>TRBD1|-|TRBJ1-5|TRBV18
CASSRRTGVDSSNQPQHF
>-|-|TRBJ2-7|TRBV6-2/TRBV6-3
CASSYLGGRQGLYEQYF
>TRBD2|-|TRBJ2-3|TRBV7-9
CASSPPSGRVPDTQYF
>-|once|TRBJ2-3|TRBV5-6
CASSVGSLPDTQYF
>-|once|TRBJ2-5|TRBV20-1
CSASFGYRFDQETQYF
>TRBD1|-|TRBJ2-3|TRBV5-1
CASSPYGQGSTDTQYF
>TRBD2|few|TRBJ2-1|TRBV6-2/TRBV6-3
CASSSGGPNNEQFF
>-|-|TRBJ1-5|TRBV20-1
CSASKLAGHQPQHF